This T cell receptor (beta chain) was captured in a study of response to subunit inactivated influenza vaccine. This CDR3 has 13 amino acids. Germline CDR1 and CDR2: SGHRS and YFSETQ. Deletions cut 5 bases from V and 1 base from J, with 9 bases between. TCRdb reprocessed the RT-PCR reads with MiXCR, giving one entry per CDR3 protein. The table records approximately 530,000 distinct CDR3 sequences, 7.5% to 8.5% of them present only once. The chain carries TRBV5-1 and TRBJ2-5; D remains unclear. The sample in question was PBMCs from blood, obtained around 25 months after vaccination. This receptor was obtained from a man aged 50 to 69 who received an inactivated influenza vaccine. DNA of the CDR3: TGCGCCAGCAGAGAGCCACCCCAAGAGACCCAGTACTTC. Translation: CASREPPQETQYF.